There are a few counts of the clone carrying this T cell receptor beta chain. Its specificity is unknown. This record belongs to a study of T cell repertoires in cytomegalovirus infection. Study summary: TCR beta signatures that were public indicated CMV infection and matching HLA type.

The CDR3 is made up of 15 amino acids. V lost 3 bases, J lost 2 bases, and 5 bases stayed unmatched. The germline CDR1 and CDR2 sequences are MGHRA and YSYEKL. TCRdb redid the calling of the reads with MiXCR, one entry per CDR3 protein. The sample has around 800,000 distinct CDR3 sequences; approximately 30% are singletons. This receptor was identified in a human donor in good health (CMV status not recorded). Some clones in this sample may be carry-over from other donors' samples. V gene TRBV4-1 combines with J gene TRBJ2-3; 7 bases line up with TRBD2. This material consisted of cultured CD8+ T cells from PBMCs, taken from culture after CMV antigen stimulation. The CDR3 loop is CASSQVGGTTDTQYF. CDR3 sequence (DNA): TGCGCCAGCAGCCAGGTCGGGGGGACCACAGATACGCAGTATTTT.